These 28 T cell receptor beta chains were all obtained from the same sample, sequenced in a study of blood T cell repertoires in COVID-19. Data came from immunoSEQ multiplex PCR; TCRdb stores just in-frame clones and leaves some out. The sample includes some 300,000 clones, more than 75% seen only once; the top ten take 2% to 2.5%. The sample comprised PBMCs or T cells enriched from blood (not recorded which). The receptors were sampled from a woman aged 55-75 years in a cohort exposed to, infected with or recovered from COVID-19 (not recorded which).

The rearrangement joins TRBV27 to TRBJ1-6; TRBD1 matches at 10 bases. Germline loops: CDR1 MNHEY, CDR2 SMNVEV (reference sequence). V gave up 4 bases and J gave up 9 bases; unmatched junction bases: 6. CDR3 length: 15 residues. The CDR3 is CASSSAGTGASPLHF. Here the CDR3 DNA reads TGTGCCAGCAGTTCTGCCGGGACAGGGGCTTCACCCCTCCACTTT.

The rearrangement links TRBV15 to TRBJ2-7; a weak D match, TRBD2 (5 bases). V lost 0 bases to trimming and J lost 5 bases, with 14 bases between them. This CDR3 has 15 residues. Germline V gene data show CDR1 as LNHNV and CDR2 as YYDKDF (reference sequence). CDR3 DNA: TGTGCCACCAGCAGAGATCGGGGTTACTACGACGAGCAGTACTTC. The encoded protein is CATSRDRGYYDEQYF.

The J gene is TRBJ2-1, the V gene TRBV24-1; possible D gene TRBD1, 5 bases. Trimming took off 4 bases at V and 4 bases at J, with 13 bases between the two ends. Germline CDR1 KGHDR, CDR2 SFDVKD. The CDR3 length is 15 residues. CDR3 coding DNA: TGTGCCACCAGTGAAGGGGCGAGCTTTTACAATGAGCAGTTCTTC. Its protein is CATSEGASFYNEQFF.

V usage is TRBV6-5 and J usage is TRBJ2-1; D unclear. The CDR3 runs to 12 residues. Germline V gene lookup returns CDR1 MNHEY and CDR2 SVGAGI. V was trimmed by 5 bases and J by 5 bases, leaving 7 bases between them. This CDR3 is CASSTLNNEQFF. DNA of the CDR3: TGTGCCAGCAGTACCCTAAACAATGAGCAGTTCTTC.

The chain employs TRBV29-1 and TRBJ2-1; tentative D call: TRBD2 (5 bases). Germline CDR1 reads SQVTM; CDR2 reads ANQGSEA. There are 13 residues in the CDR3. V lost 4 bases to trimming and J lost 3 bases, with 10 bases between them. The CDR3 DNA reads TGCAGCGTTGGAGGGTCCGGCTACAATGAGCAGTTCTTC. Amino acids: CSVGGSGYNEQFF.

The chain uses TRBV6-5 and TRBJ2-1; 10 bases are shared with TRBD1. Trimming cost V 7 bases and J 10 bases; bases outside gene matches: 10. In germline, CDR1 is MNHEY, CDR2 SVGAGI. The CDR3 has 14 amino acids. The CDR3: CASNWDRGVGEQFF. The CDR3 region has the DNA TGTGCCAGCAATTGGGACAGGGGTGTGGGGGAGCAGTTCTTC.

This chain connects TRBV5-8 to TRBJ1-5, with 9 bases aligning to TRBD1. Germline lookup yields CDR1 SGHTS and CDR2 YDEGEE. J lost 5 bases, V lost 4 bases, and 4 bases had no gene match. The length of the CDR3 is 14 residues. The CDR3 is CASSPGQGDQPQHF. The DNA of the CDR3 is TGTGCCAGCAGCCCGGGACAGGGCGATCAGCCCCAGCATTTT.

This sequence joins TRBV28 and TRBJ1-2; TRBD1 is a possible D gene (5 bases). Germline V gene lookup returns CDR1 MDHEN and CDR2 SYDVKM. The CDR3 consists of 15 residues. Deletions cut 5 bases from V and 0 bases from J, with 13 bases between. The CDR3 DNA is TGTGCCAGCAGTCCTCTCCGGGGGGCTAACTATGGCTACACCTTC. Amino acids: CASSPLRGANYGYTF.

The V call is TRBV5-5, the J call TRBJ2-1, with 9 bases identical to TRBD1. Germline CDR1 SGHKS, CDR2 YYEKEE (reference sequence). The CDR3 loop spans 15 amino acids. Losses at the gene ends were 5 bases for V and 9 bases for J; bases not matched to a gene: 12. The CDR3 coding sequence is TGTGCCAGCAGTTATGAGTTCACAGGGGGCGCTGAGCAGTTCTTC. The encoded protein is CASSYEFTGGAEQFF.

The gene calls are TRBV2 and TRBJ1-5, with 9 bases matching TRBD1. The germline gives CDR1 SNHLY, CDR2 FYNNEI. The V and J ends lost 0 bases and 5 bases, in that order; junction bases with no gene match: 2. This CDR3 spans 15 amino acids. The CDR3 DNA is TGTGCCAGCAGTGAAGCGGGGACAGGGCATCAGCCCCAGCATTTT. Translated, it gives CASSEAGTGHQPQHF.

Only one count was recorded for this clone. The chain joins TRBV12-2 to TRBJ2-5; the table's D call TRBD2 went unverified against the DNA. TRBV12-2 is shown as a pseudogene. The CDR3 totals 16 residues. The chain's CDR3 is CASRLNGNGHRETQYF. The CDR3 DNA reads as TGTGCAAGTCGCTTAAACGGGAACGGGCATAGGGAGACCCAGTACTTC.

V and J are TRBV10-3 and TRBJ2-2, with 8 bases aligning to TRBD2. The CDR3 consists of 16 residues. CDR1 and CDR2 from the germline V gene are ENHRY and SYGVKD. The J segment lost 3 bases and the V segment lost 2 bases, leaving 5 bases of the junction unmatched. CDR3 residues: CAISEGREVYTGELFF. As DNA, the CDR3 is TGTGCCATCAGTGAGGGGCGGGAGGTTTACACCGGGGAGCTGTTTTTT.

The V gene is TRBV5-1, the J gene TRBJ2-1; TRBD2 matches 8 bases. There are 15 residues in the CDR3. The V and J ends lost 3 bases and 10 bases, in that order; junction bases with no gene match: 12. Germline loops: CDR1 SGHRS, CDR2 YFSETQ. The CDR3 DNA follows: TGCGCCAGCAGCTCGGGACTAGGCGGAGTAAAGGAGCAGTTCTTC. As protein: CASSSGLGGVKEQFF.

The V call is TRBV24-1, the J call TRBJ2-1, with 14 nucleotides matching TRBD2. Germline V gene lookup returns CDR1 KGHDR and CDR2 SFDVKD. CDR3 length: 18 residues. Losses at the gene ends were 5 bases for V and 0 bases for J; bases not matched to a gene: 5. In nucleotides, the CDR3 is TGTGCCACCAGTGCCCCCGGGACTAGCGGGAGCTCCTACAATGAGCAGTTCTTC. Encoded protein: CATSAPGTSGSSYNEQFF.

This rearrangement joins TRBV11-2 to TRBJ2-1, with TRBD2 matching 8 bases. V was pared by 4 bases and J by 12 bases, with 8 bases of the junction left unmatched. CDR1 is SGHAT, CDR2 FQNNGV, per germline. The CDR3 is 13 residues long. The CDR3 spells CASSSSGSRMQFF. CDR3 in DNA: TGTGCCAGCAGCTCCAGCGGGAGCCGTATGCAGTTCTTC.

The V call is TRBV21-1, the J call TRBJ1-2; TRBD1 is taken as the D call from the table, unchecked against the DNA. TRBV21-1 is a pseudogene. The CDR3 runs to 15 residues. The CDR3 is CASSKGQSQIGGYTF. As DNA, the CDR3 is TGTGCCAGCAGCAAAGGACAGAGCCAGATAGGAGGCTACACCTTC.

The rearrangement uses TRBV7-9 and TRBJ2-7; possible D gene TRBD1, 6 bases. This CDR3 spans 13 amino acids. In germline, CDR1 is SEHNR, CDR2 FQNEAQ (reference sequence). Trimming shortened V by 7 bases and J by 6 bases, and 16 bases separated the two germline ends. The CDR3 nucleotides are TGTGCCAGCATTGAGACAGGTGCAAGCGAGCAGTACTTC. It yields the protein CASIETGASEQYF. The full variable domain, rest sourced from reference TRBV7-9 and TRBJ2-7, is DTGVSQNPRHKITKRGQNVTFRCDPISEHNRLYWYRQTLGQGPEFLTYFQNEAQLEKSRLLSDRFSAERPKGSFSTLEIQRTEQGDSAMYLCASIETGASEQYFGPGTRLTVT.

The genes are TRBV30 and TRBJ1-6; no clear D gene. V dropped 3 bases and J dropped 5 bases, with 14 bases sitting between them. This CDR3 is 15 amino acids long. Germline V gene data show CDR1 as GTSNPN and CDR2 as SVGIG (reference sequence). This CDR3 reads CAWRPEPGNNSPLHF. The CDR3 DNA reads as TGTGCCTGGAGGCCAGAGCCAGGAAATAATTCACCCCTCCACTTT.

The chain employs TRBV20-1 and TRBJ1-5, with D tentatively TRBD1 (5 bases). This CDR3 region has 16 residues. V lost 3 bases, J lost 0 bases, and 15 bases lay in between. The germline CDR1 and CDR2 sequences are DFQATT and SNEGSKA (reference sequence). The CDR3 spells CSASGAGSYSNQPQHF. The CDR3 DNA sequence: TGCAGTGCTAGTGGGGCCGGCTCCTATAGCAATCAGCCCCAGCATTTT.

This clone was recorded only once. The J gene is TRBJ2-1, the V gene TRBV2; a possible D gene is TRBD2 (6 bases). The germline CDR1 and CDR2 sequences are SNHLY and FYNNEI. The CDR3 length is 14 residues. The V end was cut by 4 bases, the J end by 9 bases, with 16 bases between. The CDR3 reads CASSGRGGAGEQFF. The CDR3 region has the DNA TGTGCCAGCAGTGGCCGGGGCGGGGCCGGTGAGCAGTTCTTC. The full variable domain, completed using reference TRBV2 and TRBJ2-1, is EPEVTQTPSHQVTQMGQEVILRCVPISNHLYFYWYRQILGQKVEFLVSFYNNEISEKSEIFDDQFSVERPDGSNFTLKIRSTKLEDSAMYFCASSGRGGAGEQFFGPGTRLTVL.

CDR3 sequence: CATNEAGTDTQYF. The CDR3 bases are TGTGCCACCAACGAAGCGGGCACAGATACGCAGTATTTT. The rearrangement joins TRBV4-2 to TRBJ2-3; tentatively, D is TRBD2 (5 bases). The germline gives CDR1 LGHNA, CDR2 YNFKEQ. The CDR3 has 13 amino acids. Deletions cut 10 bases from V and 1 base from J, with 12 bases between.

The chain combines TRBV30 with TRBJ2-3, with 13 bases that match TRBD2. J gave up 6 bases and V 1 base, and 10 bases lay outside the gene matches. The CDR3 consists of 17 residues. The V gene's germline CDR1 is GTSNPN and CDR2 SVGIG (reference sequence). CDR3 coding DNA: TGTGCCTGGAGTGGTACACCACTAGCGGGAGGGGTGGATACGCAGTATTTT. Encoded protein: CAWSGTPLAGGVDTQYF.

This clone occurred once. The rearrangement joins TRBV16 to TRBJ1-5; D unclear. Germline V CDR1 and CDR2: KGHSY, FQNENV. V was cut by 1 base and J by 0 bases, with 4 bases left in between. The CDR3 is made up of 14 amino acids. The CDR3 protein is CASSQWHSNQPQHF. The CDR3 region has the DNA TGTGCCAGCAGCCAATGGCATAGCAATCAGCCCCAGCATTTT.

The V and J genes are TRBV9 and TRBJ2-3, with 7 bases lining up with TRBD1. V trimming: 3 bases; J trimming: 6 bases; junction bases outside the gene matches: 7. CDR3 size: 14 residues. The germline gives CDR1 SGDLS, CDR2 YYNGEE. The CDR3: CASSAEGAGDTQYF. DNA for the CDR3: TGTGCCAGCAGCGCCGAGGGGGCCGGGGATACGCAGTATTTT.

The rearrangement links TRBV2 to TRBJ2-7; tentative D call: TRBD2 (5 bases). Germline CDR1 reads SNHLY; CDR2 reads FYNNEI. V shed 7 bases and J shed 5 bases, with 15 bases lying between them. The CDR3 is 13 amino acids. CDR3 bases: TGTGCCAGCACAGGACTGGCCCAAGACGAGCAGTACTTC. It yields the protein CASTGLAQDEQYF.

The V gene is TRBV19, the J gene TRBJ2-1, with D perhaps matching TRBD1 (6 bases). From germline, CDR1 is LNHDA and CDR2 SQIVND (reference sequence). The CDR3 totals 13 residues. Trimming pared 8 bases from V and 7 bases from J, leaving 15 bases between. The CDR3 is CASSPGAINEQFF. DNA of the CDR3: TGTGCCAGTTCACCAGGGGCGATTAATGAGCAGTTCTTC.

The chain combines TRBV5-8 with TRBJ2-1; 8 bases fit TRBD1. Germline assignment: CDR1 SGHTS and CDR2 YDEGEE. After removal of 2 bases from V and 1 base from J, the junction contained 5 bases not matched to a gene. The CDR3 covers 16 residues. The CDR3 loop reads CASSFGRTGSYNEQFF. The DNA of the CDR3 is TGTGCCAGCAGCTTCGGTAGGACAGGGTCCTACAATGAGCAGTTCTTC.

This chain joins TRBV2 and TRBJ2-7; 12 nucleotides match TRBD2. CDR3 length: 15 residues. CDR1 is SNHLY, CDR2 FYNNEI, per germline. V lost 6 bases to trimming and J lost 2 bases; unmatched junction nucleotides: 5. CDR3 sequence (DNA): TGTGCCAGCAGATCGACTAGCGGGAGAACCTACGAGCAGTACTTC. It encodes CASRSTSGRTYEQYF.